The next 5 T cell receptor beta chains were all read from a single sample in a study of OX40 agonist ivuxolimab in advanced cancers. Libraries were prepared by immunoSEQ multiplex PCR; TCRdb keeps only in-frame clonotypes and omits some of them. This table holds 40,000 to 50,000 clones, approximately 83% found once. Sample: CD4+ or CD8+ T cells sorted from blood, taken in a trial of the OX40 agonist ivuxolimab. These TCRs come from an adult with an advanced solid tumor such as melanoma, head and neck, liver or kidney cancer.

This chain links TRBV6-1 with TRBJ2-7; a weak D match, TRBD1 (5 bases). Between the trimmed V and J ends, which lost 2 bases and 4 bases, there was a span of 24 bases. Germline V gene sequence: CDR1 MNHNS, CDR2 SASEGT. This CDR3 has 18 amino acids. The chain's CDR3 is CASSESRTIGLFQYEQYF. The CDR3 DNA sequence: TGTGCCAGCAGTGAATCCAGGACAATCGGGCTTTTTCAATACGAGCAGTACTTC.

V gene TRBV18 combines with J gene TRBJ2-3; 10 nucleotides align to TRBD1. The trim removed 3 bases at V and 2 bases at J, leaving 5 bases unmatched. Germline values: CDR1 KGHSH, CDR2 LQKENI. This CDR3 comprises 16 residues. The CDR3 spells CASSPIGTGATDTQYF. The DNA of the CDR3 is TGTGCCAGCTCACCTATCGGGACAGGGGCCACAGATACGCAGTATTTT. Looking up the rest from reference TRBV18 and TRBJ2-3 gives the full variable domain: NAGVMQNPRHLVRRRGQEARLRCSPMKGHSHVYWYRQLPEEGLKFMVYLQKENIIDESGMPKERFSAEFPKEGPSILRIQQVVRGDSAAYFCASSPIGTGATDTQYFGPGTRLTVL.

As regards this clone: Relative to the germline gene, one junction end is altered; a read error may explain this. The chain is built from TRBV11-2 and TRBJ2-7; 13 positions agree with TRBD2. CDR3 size: 13 residues. Germline CDR1 is SGHAT and CDR2 is FQNNGV. CDR3 sequence: CASSLGLAGPPAF. CDR3 in DNA: TGTGCCAGCAGCTTGGGACTAGCGGGGCCCCCGGCATTC.

This chain uses TRBV11-2 with TRBJ2-1, with TRBD2 identical over 8 bases. Germline loops: CDR1 SGHAT, CDR2 FQNNGV. There are 14 residues in the CDR3. The V gene end was trimmed by 5 bases and the J gene end by 8 bases; junction bases not matched to a gene: 8. CDR3 DNA: TGTGCCAGCAGCCGGGCCGGGACTAGAGATGAGCAGTTCTTC. Its translation is CASSRAGTRDEQFF. The entire variable domain, with the rest obtained from reference TRBV11-2 and TRBJ2-1, is as follows: EAGVAQSPRYKIIEKRQSVAFWCNPISGHATLYWYQQILGQGPKLLIQFQNNGVVDDSQLPKDRFSAERLKGVDSTLKIQPAKLEDSAVYLCASSRAGTRDEQFFGPGTRLTVL.

The chain combines TRBV9 with TRBJ1-5; D uncertain. The V gene lost 0 bases and the J gene lost 1 base, with 5 bases spanning the gap. This CDR3 is 14 amino acids long. CDR1 and CDR2 from the germline V gene are SGDLS and YYNGEE. The chain's CDR3 is CASSVGYSNQPQHF. The CDR3 DNA reads TGTGCCAGCAGCGTAGGGTACAGCAATCAGCCCCAGCATTTT. The whole variable domain, filled in from reference TRBV9 and TRBJ1-5, reads DSGVTQTPKHLITATGQRVTLRCSPRSGDLSVYWYQQSLDQGLQFLIQYYNGEERAKGNILERFSAQQFPDLHSELNLSSLELGDSALYFCASSVGYSNQPQHFGDGTRLSIL.